Reported below is one T cell receptor (beta chain). Antigen: not known. Using immunoSEQ multiplex PCR, the repertoire was profiled, and TCRdb retains in-frame clones only, with some absent. The sample comprises 53,000 or so clones, 80% to 85% of which are singletons, and about 18% rests with the top ten. V shed 7 bases and J shed 2 bases, with 11 bases lying between them. Germline loops: CDR1 SGDLS, CDR2 YYNGEE. CDR3 length equals 13 residues. The data derive from a study of T cells in localized non-small cell lung cancer. Study-wide results and limits: Clonality of T cells reached its maximum in uninvolved adjacent lung, surpassing tumor.

The chain couples TRBV9 to TRBJ2-3, with D possibly TRBD1 on 5 matching bases. The starting material was peripheral blood mononuclear cells, obtained before any cancer treatment. The TCR comes from a man between 35 and 75 years old with stage III lung adenocarcinoma. The CDR3 here is CASGLTVTDTQYF. As DNA, the CDR3 is TGTGCCAGCGGCTTGACAGTCACAGATACGCAGTATTTT.